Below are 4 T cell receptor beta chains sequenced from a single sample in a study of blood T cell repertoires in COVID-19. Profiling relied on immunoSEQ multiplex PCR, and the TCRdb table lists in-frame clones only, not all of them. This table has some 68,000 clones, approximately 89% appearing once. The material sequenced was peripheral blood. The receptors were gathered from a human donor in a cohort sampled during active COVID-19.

This CDR3 reads CASSQESRVTEAFF. The DNA for the CDR3 is TGTGCCAGCAGCCAAGAGTCCCGGGTCACTGAAGCTTTCTTT. The chain links TRBV14 to TRBJ1-1; unclear D gene. Per germline, CDR1 SGHDN and CDR2 FVKESK. The ends were cut back, 0 bases at V and 4 bases at J, with 9 bases in the middle. This CDR3 has 14 residues.

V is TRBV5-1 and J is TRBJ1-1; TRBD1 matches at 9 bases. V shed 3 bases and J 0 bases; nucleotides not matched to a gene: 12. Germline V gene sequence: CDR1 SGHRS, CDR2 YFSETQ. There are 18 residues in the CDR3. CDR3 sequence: CASSSLMITGGLNTEAFF. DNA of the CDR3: TGCGCCAGCAGCTCCCTAATGATCACAGGGGGCCTGAACACTGAAGCTTTCTTT.

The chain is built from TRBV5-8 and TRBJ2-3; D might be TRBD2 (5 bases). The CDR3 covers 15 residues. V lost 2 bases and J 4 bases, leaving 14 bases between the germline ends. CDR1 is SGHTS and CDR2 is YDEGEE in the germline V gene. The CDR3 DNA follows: TGTGCCAGCAGCTTTTTTCGGGGTTCGGCAGATACGCAGTATTTT. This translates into CASSFFRGSADTQYF.

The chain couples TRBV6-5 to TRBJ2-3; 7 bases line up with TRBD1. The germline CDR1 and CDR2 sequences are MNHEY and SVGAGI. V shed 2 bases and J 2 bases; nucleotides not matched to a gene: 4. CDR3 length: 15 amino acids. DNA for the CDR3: TGTGCCAGCAGTTACACGGGACAGAACACAGATACGCAGTATTTT. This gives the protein CASSYTGQNTDTQYF.